This TCR beta chain emerged from a study of beta chain features in type 1 diabetes. Study summary: The patient and healthy donor groups were comparable for age, gender and cell yields. Study outcomes and limitations: Type 1 diabetes patients had moderately but significantly shorter TCRB CDR3s in all four CD4+ subsets.

Investigators reverse transcribed all isolated RNA, so they sequenced expressed TCRB transcripts. The table came from immunoSEQ multiplex PCR; TCRdb's copy has only in-frame clones and leaves some out. Of 350,000 to 400,000 clones in the sample, roughly 12% are singletons; the top ten hold 0.0095% to 0.011%. This CDR3 spans 15 amino acids. Germline loops: CDR1 SGHTA, CDR2 FQGNSA. Trimming shortened V by 3 bases and J by 2 bases, and 12 bases separated the two germline ends. This clone was detected only a few times. Its antigen is not known. This chain joins TRBV7-2 and TRBJ2-3; a weak D match, TRBD1 (6 bases). The clonotype was recovered from a woman aged 18-35 years with type 1 diabetes. The sequenced sample consisted of naive CD4+ T cells from blood. The CDR3 bases are TGTGCCAGCAGCTTCCAAGGGGGACCCACAGATACGCAGTATTTT. Its protein is CASSFQGGPTDTQYF.